Listed below are T cell receptor beta chains from one sample, sequenced in a study of blood T cell repertoires in COVID-19. Some clones are missing from TCRdb's copy, which holds only in-frame ones; the method was immunoSEQ multiplex PCR. The sample holds roughly 220,000 clones; roughly 82% are singletons and the top ten take around 1.5%. The sequencing sample was made of peripheral blood. These receptors all stem from a woman aged 40 to 50 who had recovered from COVID-19. Each CDR3 is given with its conserved first and last residue. A D gene is named only where the DNA matches it firmly. The size entry is marked missing in some rows and otherwise reads once, few, many or a size class.

TRBJ2-7 TRBV5-6 TRBD1 once TGTGCCAGCAGCCCACCACCCGGGACAGGGGATCTTGGTGAGCAGTACTTC CASSPPPGTGDLGEQYF
TRBJ1-4 TRBV7-2 . . TGTGCCAGCAGCTTGGGAGGAGGTAATGAAAAACTGTTTTTT CASSLGGGNEKLFF
TRBJ2-2 TRBV11-2 TRBD2 . TGTGCCAGCAGCTCCCTCCGACTAGCGGGGTTGGCGGGCACCGGGGAGCTGTTTTTT CASSSLRLAGLAGTGELFF
TRBJ1-4 TRBV9 TRBD1 . TGTGCCAGCAGCCGGGGACAGATTAATGAAAAACTGTTTTTT CASSRGQINEKLFF
TRBJ2-7 TRBV6-6 . . TGTGCCAGCAGCCAAGCATCCGTGAAGTCCTACGAGCAGTACTTC CASSQASVKSYEQYF
TRBJ1-5 TRBV19 . . TGTGCCAGTAGTATATCTGGACAGAGAAACAATCAGCCCCAGCATTTT CASSISGQRNNQPQHF
TRBJ1-5 TRBV7-8 TRBD1 few TGTGCCAGCAGCTTAGGGTCGACAGGGGACAATCAGCCCCAGCATTTT CASSLGSTGDNQPQHF
TRBJ2-3 TRBV6-2/TRBV6-3 TRBD2 . TGTGCCAGCAGTCCCCGGGGGGGACGCACAGATACGCAGTATTTT CASSPRGGRTDTQYF
TRBJ1-6 TRBV4-1 . . TGCGCCAGCAGCCAAGATTCGAATTTGCACGGGGTCTCGTCACCCCTCCACTTT CASSQDSNLHGVSSPLHF
TRBJ1-6 TRBV20-1 . . TGCAGTGCTAGTACTATGGGGCAGGGGAATTCACCCCTCCACTTT CSASTMGQGNSPLHF
TRBJ1-6 TRBV18 TRBD1 . TGTGCCAGCTCCACGGGACAGACAATAACACCCCTCCACTTT CASSTGQTITPLHF
TRBJ1-5 TRBV19 TRBD1 . TGTGCCAGCGGACAGGGGATCAATCAGCCCCAGCATTTT CASGQGINQPQHF
TRBJ1-2 TRBV5-6 TRBD1 . TGTGCCAGCAGCTTAGGACAGGGGGTTTATATCGATGGCTACACCTTC CASSLGQGVYIDGYTF
TRBJ2-6 TRBV19 TRBD1 . TGTGCCAGTAGTATTTTCGGGACAGGGTTCTCTGGGGCCAACGTCCTGACTTTC CASSIFGTGFSGANVLTF
TRBJ2-5 TRBV4-2 . once TGTGCCAGCAGCCAAGATCTTAACAGGGAAGAGACCCAGTACTTC CASSQDLNREETQYF
TRBJ1-6 TRBV5-5 TRBD1 . TGTGCCAGCAGCTTGTCGACAGGGAGCCAGCGTTCACCCCTCCACTTT CASSLSTGSQRSPLHF
TRBJ1-2 TRBV6-5 . . TGTGCCAGCAGTTACTCGCTAACAGGGCCAGGCTACACCTTC CASSYSLTGPGYTF
TRBJ2-2 TRBV4-3 TRBD2 . TGCGCCAGCAGCCAAAATAGCGGGGGGGCCACCGGGGAGCTGTTTTTT CASSQNSGGATGELFF
TRBJ2-7 TRBV27 TRBD2 . TGTGCCAGCAGTTTCTTTAGCGGGGGTGACTACGAGCAGTACTTC CASSFFSGGDYEQYF
TRBJ2-7 TRBV5-1 TRBD1 . TGCGCCAGCAGGGCAGGGACAGGGGTTTCCTACGAGCAGTACTTC CASRAGTGVSYEQYF
TRBJ2-3 TRBV4-3 . . TGCGCCAGCAGCCAAGAGTTCGGAGATACGCAGTATTTT CASSQEFGDTQYF
TRBJ1-3 TRBV18 TRBD1 once TGTGCCAGCTCACCACCGACAGGGGCCGACTCTGGAAACACCATATATTTT CASSPPTGADSGNTIYF
TRBJ1-2 TRBV12-3/TRBV12-4 . . TGTGCCAGCAGTTTAGGAGTGTGGGGCTACACCTTC CASSLGVWGYTF
TRBJ1-2 TRBV19 . . TGTGCCAGTAGCGTGGGCCCAGGCTACACCTTC CASSVGPGYTF
TRBJ2-3 TRBV10-1 TRBD1 . TGCGCCAGCCGACTTGGGACAGCTCAAACTAGCACAGATACGCAGTATTTT CASRLGTAQTSTDTQYF
TRBJ1-5 TRBV19 TRBD1 . TGTGCCAGTAGTGGAGACAGGGATCAGCCCCAGCATTTT CASSGDRDQPQHF
TRBJ2-3 TRBV15 . once TGTGCCACCGCGGCGAGCACAGATACGCAGTATTTT CATAASTDTQYF
TRBJ2-5 TRBV5-4 TRBD1 . TGTGCCAGCAAGAAACAGGGGGTGGGGGAGACCCAGTACTTC CASKKQGVGETQYF
TRBJ1-2 TRBV29-1 . . TGCAGCGTTGACGGGGTGGGGAACTATGGCTACACCTTC CSVDGVGNYGYTF
TRBJ1-1 TRBV11-2 . . TGTGCCAGCAGCTTATCCATGAACACTGAAGCTTTCTTT CASSLSMNTEAFF
TRBJ1-1 TRBV28 . . TGTGCCAGCAGAGAACAGGGCTGGAACACTGAAGCTTTCTTT CASREQGWNTEAFF
TRBJ2-3 TRBV4-3 TRBD1 . TGCGCCAGCAGCCAGGAATTACAGGGGACAGATACGCAGTATTTT CASSQELQGTDTQYF
TRBJ1-4 TRBV4-3 TRBD1 . TGCGCCAGCAGCCAAGACAGGGGTGGACAGGGGGCGGGGGAAAAACTGTTTTTT CASSQDRGGQGAGEKLFF
TRBJ2-3 TRBV9 TRBD2 . TGTGCCAGCAGCTCTTTTACTAGCGGACCAAATACGCAGTATTTT CASSSFTSGPNTQYF
TRBJ1-2 TRBV11-2 . . TGTGCCAGCAGCCTAACAGGAAATGGCTACACCTTC CASSLTGNGYTF
TRBJ2-2 TRBV5-1 . . TGCGCCAGCAGCCTTGAGGGAGGGGGCACCGGGGAGCTGTTTTTT CASSLEGGGTGELFF
TRBJ2-3 TRBV5-1 . few TGCGCCAGCAGCTTGACAGATGTCACAGATACGCAGTATTTT CASSLTDVTDTQYF
TRBJ1-1 TRBV9 . few TGTGCCAGCAGTTACGTGAGTAACACTGAAGCTTTCTTT CASSYVSNTEAFF
TRBJ1-6 TRBV3-1/TRBV3-2 TRBD1 . TGTGCCAGCAGGTTACAGGGGTCCTATAATTCACCCCTCCACTTT CASRLQGSYNSPLHF
TRBJ1-2 TRBV27 . . TGTGCCAGCAAAAAAGAGCGGGGTTCTCCCGTCTATGGCTACACCTTC CASKKERGSPVYGYTF
TRBJ2-1 TRBV27 TRBD1 . TGTGCCAGCAGTTTGAGGGGGCTCGGTGAGCAGTTCTTC CASSLRGLGEQFF
TRBJ1-2 TRBV5-4 TRBD1 few TGTGCCAGCAGCCGGGGACAGGGGGCCTATGGCTACACCTTC CASSRGQGAYGYTF
TRBJ2-3 TRBV7-2 TRBD2 . TGTGCCAGCAGCCTCGATAGCGGGGGGGCCGGGGGTAATACGCAGTATTTT CASSLDSGGAGGNTQYF
TRBJ1-2 TRBV10-3 . . TGTGCCATCACCGAGACAGGAGCTGTTGGTGGCTACACCTTC CAITETGAVGGYTF
TRBJ2-3 TRBV9 TRBD1 . TGTGCCAGCAGCGTAAGGGGAGTAGGGACAGGGGGCTCTCTTACTAGCACAGATACGCAGTATTTT CASSVRGVGTGGSLTSTDTQYF
TRBJ1-2 TRBV3-1/TRBV3-2 . many TGTGCCAGCAGCCAAGATACCACCGGCGGTGGCTACACCTTC CASSQDTTGGGYTF
TRBJ1-5 TRBV3-1/TRBV3-2 TRBD1 . TGTGCCAGCAGCACCGGGACAGGTCAGCCCCAGCATTTT CASSTGTGQPQHF
TRBJ2-5 TRBV28 . once TGTGCCAGCAGTTTAACGGTGGAGACCCAGTACTTC CASSLTVETQYF
TRBJ1-2 TRBV7-2 . . TGTGCCAGCAAGCGCCTCGACCGGTCCTATGGCTACACCTTC CASKRLDRSYGYTF
TRBJ2-5 TRBV7-5 . . TGTGCCAGAAGACAATGGGCCCGAAAAGAGACCCAGTACTTC CARRQWARKETQYF
TRBJ1-1 TRBV29-1 TRBD1 . TGCAGCGTGAGTTCCGGGACAGTGAACACTGAAGCTTTCTTT CSVSSGTVNTEAFF
TRBJ1-2 TRBV27 TRBD1 . TGTGCCAGCAGTTCCCTGGACAGGGGATGGGGCTATGGCTACACCTTC CASSSLDRGWGYGYTF
TRBJ2-3 TRBV6-5 . . TGTGCCAGCAGCACTGGACAGCAAAGCACAGATACGCAGTATTTT CASSTGQQSTDTQYF